The 11 T cell receptor beta chains presented below share a single source sample, sequenced in a study of regulatory T cells in long-lasting Graves disease. Building the TCR beta libraries relied on iRepertoire HTBI primers, and CDR3 regions underwent Arm-PCR. TCRdb re-derived calls from the multiplex PCR reads in MiXCR, one entry per CDR3 protein. The table has hundreds of thousands of distinct CDR3 sequences, about 12% seen once. As for time point: newly diagnosed GD, antithyroid drugs for less than 3 months. Researchers made the TCR library from RNA that was extracted from PBMCs. These same records also appear under a second study, on T cells in Graves' hyperthyroidism and ophthalmopathy.

Specimen: peripheral blood mononuclear cells (PBMCs), collected at new diagnosis, from a patient treated with antithyroid drugs. Source of these receptors: a woman in her thirties with Graves disease.

This clonotype was recorded a few times. This chain connects TRBV15 to TRBJ2-1; D not certain. V lost 0 bases and J 8 bases, leaving 11 bases between the germline ends. CDR1 and CDR2 from the germline V gene are LNHNV and YYDKDF (reference sequence). This CDR3 region has 14 residues. CDR3 sequence reads: CATSRDDFLDEQFF. The CDR3 nucleotides read TGTGCCACCAGCAGAGACGACTTCCTCGATGAGCAGTTCTTC.

The chain couples TRBV14 to TRBJ2-7; D possibly corresponds to TRBD1 (6 bases). Trimming took 0 bases from V and 2 from J, leaving 20 bases between them. CDR3 size: 18 residues. Germline values: CDR1 SGHDN, CDR2 FVKESK. The CDR3 DNA is TGTGCCAGCAGCCAAGAGATTACCAGGACAGTTGGTCCCTACGAGCAGTACTTC. It encodes CASSQEITRTVGPYEQYF.

This clonotype occurred a few times. The rearrangement links TRBV15 to TRBJ2-2, with 7 bases fitting TRBD1. V was clipped by 5 bases and J by 4 bases; unmatched bases: 7. The CDR3 spans 15 residues. In germline, CDR1 is LNHNV, CDR2 YYDKDF (reference sequence). The CDR3: CATSPQGSRTGELFF. The CDR3 nucleotides are TGTGCCACCAGCCCACAGGGGTCCCGCACCGGGGAGCTGTTTTTT.

This clonotype occurred a few times. The rearrangement links TRBV19 to TRBJ1-4, with a tentative D call TRBD1 (5 bases). Trimming removed 7 bases at V and 10 bases at J, with 22 bases between. This CDR3 spans 15 amino acids. Per the germline V gene, CDR1 is LNHDA and CDR2 is SQIVND (reference sequence). The CDR3 region has the DNA TGTGCCAGTACCCAGCGCCCCCGGGGCGGTGGAAAACTGTTTTTT. This sequence encodes CASTQRPRGGGKLFF.

Regarding this clonotype: One base away lies a much larger clone, so this may be a sequencing read error. The chain is built from TRBV20-1 and TRBJ2-1; D is ambiguous. Germline assignment: CDR1 DFQATT and CDR2 SNEGSKA (reference sequence). The CDR3 runs 11 residues. CDR3 loop: CSARRPPGQCF. For the CDR3, the DNA is TGCAGTGCCCGCCGACCCCCCGGGCAGTGCTTC.

This clonotype was seen more than once but under ten times. V is TRBV10-1 and J is TRBJ1-1; D is ambiguous. Trimming removed 3 bases from V and 6 bases from J, with 11 bases in between. Germline CDR1 WNHNN, CDR2 SYGVQD (reference sequence). This CDR3 comprises 13 residues. The CDR3 sequence is CASSEGPGAEAFF. CDR3 DNA: TGCGCCAGCAGTGAAGGCCCCGGCGCTGAAGCTTTCTTT.

This clonotype was recorded many times. This rearrangement joins TRBV30 to TRBJ1-2; D uncertain. The CDR3 loop spans 13 amino acids. Germline-derived CDR1 and CDR2 are GTSNPN and SVGIG (reference sequence). V was trimmed by 0 bases and J by 7 bases, leaving 12 bases between them. CDR3: CAWSVLGKGGYTF. The CDR3 nucleotides are TGTGCCTGGAGTGTACTAGGGAAGGGTGGCTACACCTTC.

This clonotype was seen only a few times. The chain is built from TRBV5-1 and TRBJ1-1; D unresolved. Germline V gene sequence: CDR1 SGHRS, CDR2 YFSETQ. The CDR3 is made up of 14 amino acids. V gave up 0 bases and J gave up 3 bases, with 9 bases separating them. CDR3 protein: CASSLARQDTEAFF. CDR3 bases: TGCGCCAGCAGCTTGGCCAGGCAGGACACTGAAGCTTTCTTT.

This sequence joins TRBV28 and TRBJ2-5; TRBD2 is a possible D gene (6 bases). Germline CDR1 and CDR2: MDHEN and SYDVKM. V was clipped by 5 bases and J by 5 bases, with 18 bases between them. The CDR3 is 15 residues long. DNA of the CDR3: TGTGCCAGCAGTGATTTGAACGGGAGACTGGAGACCCAGTACTTC. Protein sequence: CASSDLNGRLETQYF.

In this sample, this clonotype turned up many times. The chain employs TRBV11-2 and TRBJ1-5; D possibly corresponds to TRBD1 (5 bases). V was cut by 5 bases and J by 7 bases, with 12 bases left in between. CDR3 length: 13 amino acids. Germline-derived CDR1 and CDR2 are SGHAT and FQNNGV. The CDR3 DNA sequence: TGTGCCAGCAGCACGACAGCTGGCCAGCCCCAGCATTTT. Translating gives CASSTTAGQPQHF.

This clonotype occurred a few times. V is TRBV9 and J is TRBJ2-7; D might be TRBD1 (5 bases). The CDR3 sequence is 14 residues long. The germline gives CDR1 SGDLS, CDR2 YYNGEE. V shed 0 bases and J shed 5 bases, with 12 bases lying between them. CDR3 nucleotides: TGTGCCAGCAGCGTAGATTCAGGGATGAACGAGCAGTACTTC. Translation: CASSVDSGMNEQYF.